This T cell receptor beta chain came from a study of cytomegalovirus exposure and HLA in healthy donors. Findings and limits, study-wide: In a later analysis, 16,951 TCR beta sequences were associated with HLA alleles at 0.05 false discovery rate. Both high specificity and high sensitivity reportedly marked the classifier's diagnosis of cytomegalovirus status. The study listed approximately 160 cytomegalovirus-associated TCR beta chains. 87-base-pair reads could not separate some V segments, including TRBV6-2 and TRBV6-3.

On this clone: Its antigen is still unknown.

Both 60 Vbeta primers and 13 Jbeta primers went into the PCR. The protocol was immunoSEQ multiplex PCR, while the TCRdb copy is restricted to in-frame clones and leaves out a portion. The repertoire holds 150,000 to 200,000 clones, roughly 80% seen once, with 5.5% to 7.5% in the top ten. Germline V lookup: CDR1 MDHEN, CDR2 SYDVKM. This CDR3 is 12 amino acids long. The germline V and J ends were trimmed by 5 bases and 7 bases, with 12 bases remaining between them. The sequenced material came from PBMCs. This TCR came from a man aged 25-45 years in good health and CMV-seropositive. The chain recombines TRBV28 with TRBJ2-7; TRBD1 is a possible D gene (5 bases). In nucleotides, the CDR3 is TGTGCCAGCAGTCAGTCAGGGTTTGAGCAGTACTTC. It specifies CASSQSGFEQYF.